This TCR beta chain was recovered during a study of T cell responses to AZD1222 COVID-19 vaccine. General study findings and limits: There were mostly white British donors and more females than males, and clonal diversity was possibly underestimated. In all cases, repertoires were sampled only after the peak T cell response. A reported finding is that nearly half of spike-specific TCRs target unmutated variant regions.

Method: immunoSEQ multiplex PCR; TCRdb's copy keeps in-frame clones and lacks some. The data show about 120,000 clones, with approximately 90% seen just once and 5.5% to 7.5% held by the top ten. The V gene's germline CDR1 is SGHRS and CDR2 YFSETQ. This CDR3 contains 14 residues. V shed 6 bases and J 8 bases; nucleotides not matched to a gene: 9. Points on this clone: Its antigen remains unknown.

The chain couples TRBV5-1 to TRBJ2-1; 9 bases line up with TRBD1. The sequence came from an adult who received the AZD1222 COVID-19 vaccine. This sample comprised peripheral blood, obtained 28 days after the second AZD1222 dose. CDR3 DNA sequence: TGCGCCAGCAATACAGGGGGCGAGATTGATGAGCAGTTCTTC. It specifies CASNTGGEIDEQFF.